The entry that follows covers one T cell receptor (beta chain) sequence. Its antigen specificity is not known. No base quality values were provided; no much bigger clone lies one nucleotide off. In the prospective study, participants were roughly 18 to 95 years old, resided in fewer than 25 geographic areas of the United States, and were enrolled through a virtual design. In the prospective study, cohorts were assigned on the basis of participant-reported clinical history obtained from a screening survey and a study questionnaire. Recovered participants in ImmuneRACE Cohort 3 were defined as having two consecutive negative NP/OP PCR tests, clearance from a healthcare professional, or resolution of symptoms. In the prospective study, mobile phlebotomists collected whole blood, serum and a nasopharyngeal or oropharyngeal swab from each participant. Over a roughly 2-month period, participants in the prospective study had the option of providing additional blood draws and questionnaires. Before DNA extraction, blood samples from the prospective study were shipped at room temperature or frozen.

TCRbeta CDR3 regions were amplified from genomic DNA by means of the immunoSEQ Assay, a bias-controlled multiplex PCR. In the original analysis: The number of nucleated cells in each sample was estimated by amplification of reference gene primers within the assay. To quantify the absolute abundance of each unique TCRbeta CDR3 rearrangement, sequence reads were collapsed and filtered. For each sample, productive Simpson clonality was calculated as the square root of Simpson's diversity index over productive rearrangements. TCRdb took over this immuneACCESS table, retaining in-frame rearrangements with V and J assigned. Such tables are incomplete; in checked studies, under half of the missing clones stem from an unresolved V gene, and the remainder is unexplained. V and J calls and clone size follow that table, whereas D and trimming were derived from the DNA. Counted in this sample were about 370,000 clones; 85% to 90% of them appeared once. About 1% of the sample is taken by the ten largest.

The sample belongs to a study of blood T cell repertoires in COVID-19 (dated by TCRdb to about 2020). Looking at the study overall: The collaborator samples originated in the United States, Italy and Spain and spanned the acute and convalescent phases of COVID-19. A freely available public database, intended as a resource for researchers studying the immune response to SARS-CoV-2, is where the repertoires were released. The material from the prospective study consisted of cDNA or gDNA derived from T cells, B-cell-depleted T cells, or PBMCs. Nearly every sample came with metadata listing a de-identified subject ID, COVID-19 status, age in years and sex. Where HLA class I and class II types were available, the types were taken from metadata supplied by the sample provider, not from assay-based typing. The samples were drawn from the first 160 participants of the ongoing ImmuneRACE study and from about 1,200 subjects provided by 6 global collaborators. Deeply sampled blood TCRbeta repertoires from subjects exposed to, actively infected with, or recovered from COVID-19 were included in the dataset. The investigation overall reported the following: The amount of clinical and demographic metadata varied by source and participant and was provided uncurated.

CDR1 and CDR2 are drawn from the germline V gene (reference sequence): LNHDA, SQIVND. Here V drops 5 bases and J drops 0 bases, and the junction holds 8 bases not matched to any gene. Counted from cysteine to phenylalanine, this CDR3 has 18 amino acids. The sequence is cut down to CDR3 DNA, 54 bases in frame from base 1. The chain is made from TRBV19 and TRBJ1-6; 9 bases in the middle match TRBD1. Sequenced: PBMCs or T cells enriched from blood (not recorded which). The sequence was collected from a man aged 18 to 35 who had recovered from COVID-19. The CDR3 amino acid sequence is: CASSSGQGESSYNSPLHF. The base sequence is TGTGCCAGTAGTTCGGGACAGGGAGAAAGCTCCTATAATTCACCCCTCCACTTT. Beyond the CDR3, the reference TRBV19 and TRBJ1-6 genes provide the residues; the full variable domain reads: DGGITQSPKYLFRKEGQNVTLSCEQNLNHDAMYWYRQDPGQGLRLIYYSQIVNDFQKGDIAEGYSVSREKKESFPLTVTSAQKNPTAFYLCASSSGQGESSYNSPLHFGNGTRLTVT.